A single TCR beta chain is shown here with its context. CD4+ cells of the naive, central memory, regulatory and stem cell-like memory types were sorted via CD45RO/CCR7/CD25/CD127/CD95/CD27. Expressed TCRB transcripts got sequenced, as all isolated RNA was reverse transcribed. Some clones are missing from TCRdb's copy, which holds only in-frame ones; the method was immunoSEQ multiplex PCR. The sample includes fewer than 150,000 clones, 6.9% seen only once; the top ten take more than 1.1%. The data are from a study of beta chain features in type 1 diabetes. Overall study context: Age and gender were similar between patients and healthy donors, as were cell yields. Examination spanned some 100 million sorted cells from all samples.

V lost 5 bases, J lost 7 bases, and 24 bases lay in between. The V gene's germline CDR1 is MNHEY and CDR2 SMNVEV (reference sequence). The CDR3 has 17 amino acids. The specimen was central memory CD4+ T cells from blood. This receptor was taken from a woman aged 25 to 39 in good health. This chain uses TRBV27 with TRBJ1-5; no clear D gene. In nucleotides, the CDR3 is TGTGCCAGCAGTCAAAATTCGGGGTCCACCTTTATACAGCCCCAGCATTTT. It is translated as CASSQNSGSTFIQPQHF.